Given below is one T cell receptor beta chain in context. Its matching antigen is unknown. With 60 Vbeta and 13 Jbeta primers, the PCR was carried out. Data came from immunoSEQ multiplex PCR; TCRdb stores just in-frame clones and leaves some out. The repertoire includes over 130,000 clones, more than 70% of them detected once, and about 2.5% sits in the top ten. This specimen belongs to a study of cytomegalovirus exposure and HLA in healthy donors. Germline CDR1 SNHLY, CDR2 FYNNEI. The CDR3 is made up of 15 amino acids. V dropped 3 bases and J dropped 6 bases, with 14 bases sitting between them. Whole-study findings and limits: In a later analysis, most CMV-associated TCR beta chains appeared HLA-restricted. TCR beta sequences reportedly predicted the HLA-A and HLA-B alleles of most subjects accurately. Presence/absence analyses assumed roughly uniform sequencing depth across donors, which may not hold.

V and J are TRBV2 and TRBJ2-2, with a weak D call TRBD1 (5 bases). Sequenced: PBMCs. The source of this sequence is a man in his forties or fifties in good health and CMV-seronegative. The CDR3 coding sequence is TGTGCCAGCAGTGAGATCGAGACAGTCGCCGGGGAGCTGTTTTTT. This encodes CASSEIETVAGELFF. Full variable domain (outside the CDR3, taken from reference TRBV2 and TRBJ2-2): EPEVTQTPSHQVTQMGQEVILRCVPISNHLYFYWYRQILGQKVEFLVSFYNNEISEKSEIFDDQFSVERPDGSNFTLKIRSTKLEDSAMYFCASSEIETVAGELFFGEGSRLTVL.